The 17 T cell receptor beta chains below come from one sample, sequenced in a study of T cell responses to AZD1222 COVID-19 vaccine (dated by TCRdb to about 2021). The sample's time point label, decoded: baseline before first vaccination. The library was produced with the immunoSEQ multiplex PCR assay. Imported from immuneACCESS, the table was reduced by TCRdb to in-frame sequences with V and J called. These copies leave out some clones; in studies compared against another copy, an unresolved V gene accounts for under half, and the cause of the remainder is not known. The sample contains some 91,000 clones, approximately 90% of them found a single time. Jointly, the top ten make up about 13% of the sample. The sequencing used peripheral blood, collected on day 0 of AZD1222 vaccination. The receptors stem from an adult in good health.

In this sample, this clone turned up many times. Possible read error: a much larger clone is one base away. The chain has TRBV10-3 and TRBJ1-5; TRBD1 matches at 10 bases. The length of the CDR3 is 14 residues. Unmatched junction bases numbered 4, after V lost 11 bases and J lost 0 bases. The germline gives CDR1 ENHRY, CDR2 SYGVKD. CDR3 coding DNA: TGTGCCGTCGGGACAGGGGATAGCAATCAGCCCCAGCATTTT. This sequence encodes CAVGTGDSNQPQHF.

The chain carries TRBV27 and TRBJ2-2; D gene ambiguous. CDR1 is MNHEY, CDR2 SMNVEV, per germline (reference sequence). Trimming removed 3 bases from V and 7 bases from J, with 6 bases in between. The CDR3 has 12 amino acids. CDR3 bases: TGTGCCAGCAGTTTGGTTGGCGGGGAGCTGTTTTTT. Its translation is CASSLVGGELFF.

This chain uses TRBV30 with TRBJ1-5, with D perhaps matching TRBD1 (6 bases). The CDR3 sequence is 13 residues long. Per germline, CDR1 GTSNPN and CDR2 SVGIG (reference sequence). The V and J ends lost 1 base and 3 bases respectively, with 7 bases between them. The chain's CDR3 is CAWSAGDNQPQHF. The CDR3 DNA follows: TGTGCCTGGAGTGCAGGGGACAATCAGCCCCAGCATTTT.

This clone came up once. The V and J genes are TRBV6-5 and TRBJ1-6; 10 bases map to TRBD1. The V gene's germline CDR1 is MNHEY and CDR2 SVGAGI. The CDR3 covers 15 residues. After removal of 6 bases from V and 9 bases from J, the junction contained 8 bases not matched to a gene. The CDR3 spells CASSPMTGGFSPLHF. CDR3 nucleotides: TGTGCCAGCAGCCCCATGACAGGGGGCTTTTCACCCCTCCACTTT.

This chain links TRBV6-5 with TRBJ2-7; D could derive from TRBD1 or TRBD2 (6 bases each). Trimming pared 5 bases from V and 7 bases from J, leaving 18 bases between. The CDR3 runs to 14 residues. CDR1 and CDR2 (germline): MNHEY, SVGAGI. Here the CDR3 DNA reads TGTGCCAGCAGTCCTGGGGGGCCGACGCTGGAGCAGTACTTC. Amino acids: CASSPGGPTLEQYF.

CDR3 sequence (DNA): TGTGCCAGCAGTTCGGGAGGTGGACAGGGTTACGAGCAGTACTTC. Its translation is CASSSGGGQGYEQYF. The chain employs TRBV28 and TRBJ2-7, with D tentatively TRBD1 (8 bases). The CDR3 is 15 residues long. CDR1 and CDR2 (germline): MDHEN, SYDVKM. V was shortened by 4 bases and J by 4 bases, with 17 bases between the two germline ends.

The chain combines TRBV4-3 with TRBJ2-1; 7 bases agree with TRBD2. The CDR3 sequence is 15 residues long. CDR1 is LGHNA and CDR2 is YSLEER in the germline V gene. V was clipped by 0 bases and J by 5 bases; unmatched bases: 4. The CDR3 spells CASSQDSSGNNEQFF. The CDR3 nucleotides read TGCGCCAGCAGCCAAGACTCCAGCGGGAACAATGAGCAGTTCTTC.

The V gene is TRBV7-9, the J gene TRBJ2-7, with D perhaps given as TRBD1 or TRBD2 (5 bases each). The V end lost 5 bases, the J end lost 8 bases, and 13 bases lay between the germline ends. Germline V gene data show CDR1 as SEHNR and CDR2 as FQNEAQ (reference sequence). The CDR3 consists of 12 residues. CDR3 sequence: CASSPGAWQQYF. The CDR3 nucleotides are TGTGCCAGCAGCCCCGGGGCCTGGCAGCAGTACTTC.

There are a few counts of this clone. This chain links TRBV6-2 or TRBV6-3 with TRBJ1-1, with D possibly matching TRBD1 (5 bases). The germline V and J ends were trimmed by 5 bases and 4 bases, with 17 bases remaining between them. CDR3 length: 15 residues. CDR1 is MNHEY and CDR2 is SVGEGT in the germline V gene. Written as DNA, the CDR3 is TGTGCCAGCAGTAACCCAGGGCAGGGAGGCACTGAAGCTTTCTTT. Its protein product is CASSNPGQGGTEAFF.

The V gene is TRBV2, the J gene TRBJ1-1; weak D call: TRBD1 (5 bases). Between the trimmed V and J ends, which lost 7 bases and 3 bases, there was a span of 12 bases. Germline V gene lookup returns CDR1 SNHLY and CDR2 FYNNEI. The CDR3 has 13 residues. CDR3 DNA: TGTGCCAGCAAGGTCAGGGCGGACACTGAAGCTTTCTTT. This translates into CASKVRADTEAFF.

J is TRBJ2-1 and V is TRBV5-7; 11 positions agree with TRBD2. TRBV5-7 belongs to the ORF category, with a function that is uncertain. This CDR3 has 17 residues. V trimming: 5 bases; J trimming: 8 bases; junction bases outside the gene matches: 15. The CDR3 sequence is CASSQTILAGVCDEQFF. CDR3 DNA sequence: TGTGCCAGCAGTCAGACCATACTAGCGGGAGTTTGCGATGAGCAGTTCTTC.

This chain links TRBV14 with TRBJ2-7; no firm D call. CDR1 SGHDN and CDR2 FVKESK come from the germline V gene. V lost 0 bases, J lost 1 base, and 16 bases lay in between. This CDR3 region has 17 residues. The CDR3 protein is CASSQEMSKIGSYEQYF. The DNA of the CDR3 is TGTGCCAGCAGCCAAGAAATGTCCAAGATTGGTTCCTACGAGCAGTACTTC.

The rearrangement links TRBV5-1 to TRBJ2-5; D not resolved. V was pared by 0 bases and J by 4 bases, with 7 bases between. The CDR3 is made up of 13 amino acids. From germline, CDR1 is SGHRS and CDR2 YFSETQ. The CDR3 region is CASSLGRRETQYF. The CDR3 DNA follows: TGCGCCAGCAGCTTGGGCCGGAGAGAGACCCAGTACTTC.

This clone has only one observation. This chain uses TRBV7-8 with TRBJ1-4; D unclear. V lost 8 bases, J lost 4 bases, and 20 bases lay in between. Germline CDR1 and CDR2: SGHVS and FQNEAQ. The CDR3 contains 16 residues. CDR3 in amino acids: CASQAPAKGINEKLFF. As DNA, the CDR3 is TGTGCCAGCCAAGCTCCCGCGAAGGGTATTAATGAAAAACTGTTTTTT.

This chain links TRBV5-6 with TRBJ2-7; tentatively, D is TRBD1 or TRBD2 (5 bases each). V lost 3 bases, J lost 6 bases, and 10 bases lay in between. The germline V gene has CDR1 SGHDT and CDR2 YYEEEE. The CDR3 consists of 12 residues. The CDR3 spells CASSWDELEQYF. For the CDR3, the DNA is TGTGCCAGCAGCTGGGACGAGCTCGAGCAGTACTTC.

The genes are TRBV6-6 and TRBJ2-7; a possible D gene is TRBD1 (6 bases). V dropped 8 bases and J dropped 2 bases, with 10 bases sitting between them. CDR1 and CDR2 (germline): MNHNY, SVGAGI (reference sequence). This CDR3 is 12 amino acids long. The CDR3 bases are TGTGCCAGCTGGGACACTACCTACGAGCAGTACTTC. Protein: CASWDTTYEQYF.

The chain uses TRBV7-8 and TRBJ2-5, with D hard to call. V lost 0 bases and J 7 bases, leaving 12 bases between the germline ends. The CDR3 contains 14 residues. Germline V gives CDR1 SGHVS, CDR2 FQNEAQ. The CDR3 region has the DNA TGTGCCAGCAGCTTAGCGGTATCATCGGGGACCCAGTACTTC. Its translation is CASSLAVSSGTQYF.